This TCR beta chain was sequenced in a study of T cell responses to AZD1222 COVID-19 vaccine (TCRdb year 2021). A note on the overall study: Because spike-specific TCR depth and breadth did not differ between the two schedules, AZD1222 recipients who got a second dose at roughly 4 weeks were pooled with those who got a second dose at roughly 12 weeks. A total of more than 230 trial participants underwent TCR sequencing, of whom approximately 210 received two doses of AZD1222 and around 26 received two doses of the MenACWY control vaccine. Trial participants were enrolled by age into 18-55, 56-69 and 70-plus year subgroups, with roughly 150, 30 and 60 TCR-sequenced participants respectively. On the study overall, not on this receptor specifically: Spike-specific TCR breadth and depth rose significantly after two AZD1222 doses compared with day 0 and with MenACWY recipients. Participants were mostly white British and included more females than males, and it was suggested by the authors that clonal diversity may have been underestimated. Because no samples from the day 14 peak response were available, repertoires could be characterized only after the peak T cell response. Conclusions about previously exposed vaccinees were limited because only a handful of AZD1222 recipients were SARS-CoV-2 seropositive at baseline. Reportedly, close to half of the unique spike-specific TCRs recognized epitopes lying outside the regions that are mutated in the B.1.351 and B.1.1.7 variants. In the small 56-69-year group, the increase in depth fell short of significance, most likely because of low power. The whole spike protein was spanned by vaccine-associated CD4 TCRs, and dominant responses were seen in regions 160-218 and 743-854.

The CDR3 regions of human TCRbeta chains were analyzed by immunosequencing. As for how the authors treated the data: TCRs in the repertoires were compared against a reference library of SARS-CoV-2-specific TCRs that had been generated with the MIRA antigen-specificity platform. Breadth meant the fraction of unique TCRs that were SARS-CoV-2-associated, whereas depth meant the fraction of total T cells that were SARS-CoV-2-associated. Using the MIRA data, each spike-specific TCR was assigned both to the spike region to which the TCR was reactive and to a CD4 or CD8 class. Log10-transformed breadth and depth values were compared by one-way ANOVA with Sidak's multiple comparisons tests. TCRdb took this table from immuneACCESS and kept in-frame rearrangements with V and J called. Such tables lack part of the clones; where checked against another copy, unresolved V genes explain under half of the gap, and the rest is unexplained. V and J calls and clone size are as listed in that table; D and trimming were resolved from the DNA. The sample table records about 110,000 clones; around 83% of these occur just once. The biggest ten clones account for approximately 3.3% of the sample.

This specimen's time point label, per the study, means: baseline before first vaccination. Samples from vaccinated people were obtained from the UK trials COV001 and COV002, which included a single-blind randomized controlled phase 2/3 trial of AZD1222 (ChAdOx1 nCoV-19) in healthy adults. Trial participant PBMC samples were collected at day 0 and day 28 after the second dose for TCRbeta chain sequencing. The germline V gene supplies CDR1 KGHSH and CDR2 LQKENI. V and J lose 2 bases and 4 bases, and a span of 8 bases separates them. The CDR3 measures 13 amino acids from cysteine to phenylalanine. The CDR3 DNA has 39 bases and is translated from base 1. With respect to this clone: This clone's antigen is unknown. Base quality data are lacking; no much larger clone is found one base away.

The TCR comes from an adult in good health. This specimen consisted of peripheral blood, obtained on day 0 of AZD1222 vaccination. Recombination linked TRBV18 to TRBJ1-2; the D gene identity is not certain. The CDR3 reads CASSPDGGYGYTF. The sequence in DNA is TGTGCCAGCTCACCAGACGGTGGCTATGGCTACACCTTC. The CDR3, completed at both ends by the reference TRBV18 and TRBJ1-2 genes, gives the full variable domain NAGVMQNPRHLVRRRGQEARLRCSPMKGHSHVYWYRQLPEEGLKFMVYLQKENIIDESGMPKERFSAEFPKEGPSILRIQQVVRGDSAAYFCASSPDGGYGYTFGSGTRLTVV.